This TCR beta chain is drawn from a study of T-cell reconstitution after alpha-beta-depleted transplantation in children. A TCRbeta library incorporating unique molecular identifiers was prepared. MiXCR, run by TCRdb on the PCR reads, gives a single entry per CDR3 protein. The sample includes more than 250,000 distinct CDR3 sequences, almost 10% of them seen just once. Sample: PBMCs from the stem cell graft donor, taken from the stem cell graft. The TCR comes from a human donor who donated a stem cell graft to a child with SCID.

The CDR3 sequence is CASSIGHSTGELFF. CDR3 nucleotides: TGTGCCAGCAGCATAGGACATTCCACCGGGGAGCTGTTTTTT. V usage is TRBV11-2 and J usage is TRBJ2-2, with D possibly being TRBD1 (5 bases). The germline gives CDR1 SGHAT, CDR2 FQNNGV. Trimming left V 5 bases short and J 4 bases short, with 11 bases between. The CDR3 spans 14 residues.